This paragraph reports one T cell receptor (beta chain). The junction and the germline gene differ at one end; a read error may be behind it. An expansion of CD8+CD57+ cells by flow cytometry had been shown in patients chosen for sequencing. The CDR3 runs to 14 residues. CDR1 and CDR2 from the germline V gene are SGHNT and YYREEE (reference sequence). Genomic DNA, the template, was used for profiling of the TCR beta VDJ and CDR3. TCRdb recomputed calls from the reads with MiXCR, one row per CDR3 protein. The table includes 300,000 or so distinct CDR3 sequences, under 60% detected once. This entry belongs to a study of CD8+CD57+ T cells in acquired aplastic anemia.

The rearrangement joins TRBV5-4 to TRBJ2-5, with D perhaps assigned TRBD1 or TRBD2 (5 bases each). The TCR sequence derives from a human donor with aplastic anemia. Sequencing was performed on sorted CD4+, CD8+, or CD8+CD57+ T cells (not recorded which) from PBMCs. CDR3 sequence reads: CACSAGTTQETQYF. CDR3 sequence (DNA): TGTGCCTGCAGCGCAGGGACCACCCAAGAGACCCAGTACTTC.